Listed here is a single T cell receptor (beta chain). What it binds is unknown. The sample originates from a study of cytomegalovirus exposure and HLA in healthy donors. Turning to the study itself: 81% of some 390 genotyped donors fell in the Caucasian-associated ancestry cluster. Study observations and caveats: According to reports, the classifier identified cytomegalovirus status with high specificity and sensitivity. A later analysis linked a missense variant in DCLRE1C to the trimming of TCR beta V and J genes.

V shed 1 base and J shed 0 bases, with 12 bases lying between them. Per germline, CDR1 MGHRA and CDR2 YSYEKL. The CDR3 totals 16 residues. Researchers ran the PCR with 60 Vbeta and 13 Jbeta primers. As processed by the authors: Some 12 million shared chains were among the approximately 82 million unique TCR beta chains that a later analysis counted. Sequenced by immunoSEQ multiplex PCR; TCRdb stores in-frame clones only, minus some. The V and J calls and clone size are taken from that table; D and trimming were inferred from the DNA. The sample lists roughly 92,000 clones, about 80% seen once, with roughly 30% in the top ten.

The sample comprised PBMCs. The chain links TRBV4-1 to TRBJ1-1; D is unresolved. The sequence derives from a man over 45 in good health and CMV-seropositive. In DNA, the CDR3 is TGCGCCAGCAGCCAAGTTGATACTAGCTTGAACACTGAAGCTTTCTTT. It is translated as CASSQVDTSLNTEAFF.